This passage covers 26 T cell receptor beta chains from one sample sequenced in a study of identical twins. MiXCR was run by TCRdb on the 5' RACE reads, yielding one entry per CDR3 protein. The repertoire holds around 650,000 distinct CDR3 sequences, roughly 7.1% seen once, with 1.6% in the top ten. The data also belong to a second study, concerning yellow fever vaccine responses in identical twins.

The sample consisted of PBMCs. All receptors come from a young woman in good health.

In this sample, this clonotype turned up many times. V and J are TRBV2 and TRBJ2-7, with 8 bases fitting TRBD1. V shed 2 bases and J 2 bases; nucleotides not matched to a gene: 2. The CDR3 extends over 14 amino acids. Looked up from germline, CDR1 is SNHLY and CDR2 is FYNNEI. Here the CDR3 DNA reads TGTGCCAGCAGTGAAACGACAGGGGCCTACGAGCAGTACTTC. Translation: CASSETTGAYEQYF.

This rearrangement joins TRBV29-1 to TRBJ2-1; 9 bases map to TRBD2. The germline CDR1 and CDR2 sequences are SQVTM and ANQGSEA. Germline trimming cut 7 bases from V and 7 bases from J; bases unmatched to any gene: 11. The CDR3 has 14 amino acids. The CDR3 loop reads CSAQRLAGPNEQFF. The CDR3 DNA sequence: TGCAGCGCCCAAAGGCTAGCGGGACCTAATGAGCAGTTCTTC.

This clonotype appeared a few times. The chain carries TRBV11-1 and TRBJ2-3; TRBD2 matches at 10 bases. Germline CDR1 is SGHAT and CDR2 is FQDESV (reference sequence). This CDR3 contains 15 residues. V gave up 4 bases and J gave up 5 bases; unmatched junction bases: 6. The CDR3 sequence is CASSWSGRARDTQYF. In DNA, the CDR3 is TGTGCCAGCAGCTGGAGCGGGAGGGCCAGAGATACGCAGTATTTT.

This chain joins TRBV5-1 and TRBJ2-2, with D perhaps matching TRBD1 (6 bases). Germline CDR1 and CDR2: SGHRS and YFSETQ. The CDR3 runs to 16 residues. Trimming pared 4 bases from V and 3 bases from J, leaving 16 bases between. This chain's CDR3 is CASSPTGSGYTGELFF. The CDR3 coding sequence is TGCGCCAGCAGCCCTACAGGGTCAGGTTACACCGGGGAGCTGTTTTTT.

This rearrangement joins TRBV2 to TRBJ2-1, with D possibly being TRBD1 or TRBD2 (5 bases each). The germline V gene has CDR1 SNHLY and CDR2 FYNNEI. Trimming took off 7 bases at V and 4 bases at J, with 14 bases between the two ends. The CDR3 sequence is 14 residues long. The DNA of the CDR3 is TGTGCCAGCATGGGACCGCCTACTTACAATGAGCAGTTCTTC. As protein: CASMGPPTYNEQFF.

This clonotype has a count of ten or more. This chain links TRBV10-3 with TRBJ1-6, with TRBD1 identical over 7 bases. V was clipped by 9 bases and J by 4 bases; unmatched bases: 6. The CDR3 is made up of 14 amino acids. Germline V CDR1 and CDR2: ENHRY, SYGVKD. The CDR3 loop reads CAILDRAYNSPLHF. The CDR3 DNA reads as TGTGCCATACTAGACAGGGCTTATAATTCACCCCTCCACTTT.

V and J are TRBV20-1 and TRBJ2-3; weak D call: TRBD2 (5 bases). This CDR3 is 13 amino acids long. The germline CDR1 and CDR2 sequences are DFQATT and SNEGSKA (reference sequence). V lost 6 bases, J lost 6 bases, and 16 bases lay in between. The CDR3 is CSASPGVLDTQYF. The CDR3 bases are TGCAGTGCCTCGCCCGGGGTTTTGGATACGCAGTATTTT.

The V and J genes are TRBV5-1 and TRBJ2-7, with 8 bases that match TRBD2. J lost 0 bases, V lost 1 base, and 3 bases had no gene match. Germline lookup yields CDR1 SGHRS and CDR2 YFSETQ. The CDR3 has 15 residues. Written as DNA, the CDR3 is TGCGCCAGCAGCTTGCCTAGCGGGTACTCCTACGAGCAGTACTTC. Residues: CASSLPSGYSYEQYF.

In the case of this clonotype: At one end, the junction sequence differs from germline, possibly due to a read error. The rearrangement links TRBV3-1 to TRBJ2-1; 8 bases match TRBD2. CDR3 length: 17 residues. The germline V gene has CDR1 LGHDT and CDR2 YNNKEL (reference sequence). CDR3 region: CATSQDLSGGPGNEQFF. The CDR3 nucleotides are TGTGCCACCAGCCAAGATTTATCGGGGGGGCCGGGAAATGAGCAGTTCTTC.

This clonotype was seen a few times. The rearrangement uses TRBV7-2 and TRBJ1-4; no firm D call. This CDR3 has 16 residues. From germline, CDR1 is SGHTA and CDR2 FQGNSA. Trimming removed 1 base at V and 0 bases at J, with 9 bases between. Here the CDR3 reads CASSLVPGPTNEKLFF. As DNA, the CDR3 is TGTGCCAGCAGCTTAGTCCCCGGCCCAACTAATGAAAAACTGTTTTTT.

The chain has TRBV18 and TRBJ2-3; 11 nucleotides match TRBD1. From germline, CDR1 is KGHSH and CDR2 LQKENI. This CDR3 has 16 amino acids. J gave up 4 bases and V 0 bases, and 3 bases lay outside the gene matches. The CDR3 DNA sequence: TGTGCCAGCTCACCACCGGGACAGGGGGGACCAGATACGCAGTATTTT. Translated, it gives CASSPPGQGGPDTQYF.

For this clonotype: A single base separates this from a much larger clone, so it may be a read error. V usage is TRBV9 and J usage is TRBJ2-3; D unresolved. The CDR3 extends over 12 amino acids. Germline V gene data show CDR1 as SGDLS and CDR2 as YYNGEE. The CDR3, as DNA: TGTGCCCGCAGCGCGCTAGGGGATACGCAGTATTTT. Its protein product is CARSALGDTQYF. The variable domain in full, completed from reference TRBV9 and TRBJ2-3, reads DSGVTQTPKHLITATGQRVTLRCSPRSGDLSVYWYQQSLDQGLQFLIQYYNGEERAKGNILERFSAQQFPDLHSELNLSSLELGDSALYFCARSALGDTQYFGPGTRLTVL.

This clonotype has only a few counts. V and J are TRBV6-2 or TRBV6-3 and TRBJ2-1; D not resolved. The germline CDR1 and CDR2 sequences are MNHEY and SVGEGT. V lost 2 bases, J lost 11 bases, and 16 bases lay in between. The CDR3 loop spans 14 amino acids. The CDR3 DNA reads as TGTGCCAGCAGTTACGATTCCCCCGGGTCAAAGCAGTTCTTC. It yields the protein CASSYDSPGSKQFF.

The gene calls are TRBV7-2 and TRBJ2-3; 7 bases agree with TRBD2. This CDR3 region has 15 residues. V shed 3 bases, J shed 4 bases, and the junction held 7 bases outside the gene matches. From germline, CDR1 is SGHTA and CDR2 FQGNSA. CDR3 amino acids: CASSLGGLVADTQYF. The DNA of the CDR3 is TGTGCCAGCAGCTTGGGAGGACTAGTAGCAGATACGCAGTATTTT.

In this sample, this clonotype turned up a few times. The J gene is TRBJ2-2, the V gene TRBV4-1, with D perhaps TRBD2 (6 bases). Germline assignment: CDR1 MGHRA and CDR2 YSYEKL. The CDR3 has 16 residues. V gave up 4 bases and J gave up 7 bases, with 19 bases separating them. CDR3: CASSPHRGGEVGELFF. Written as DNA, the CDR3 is TGCGCCAGCAGCCCCCATAGGGGCGGGGAGGTCGGGGAGCTGTTTTTT.

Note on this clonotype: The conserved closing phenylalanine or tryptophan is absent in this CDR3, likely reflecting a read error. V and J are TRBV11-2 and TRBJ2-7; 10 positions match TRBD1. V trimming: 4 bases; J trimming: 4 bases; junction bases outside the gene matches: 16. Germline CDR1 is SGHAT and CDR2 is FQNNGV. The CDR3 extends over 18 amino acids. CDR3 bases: TGTGCCAGCAGCTATAAGAAAGGTGGGACAGGGGCCTTATACGAGCAGTACATC. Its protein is CASSYKKGGTGALYEQYI.

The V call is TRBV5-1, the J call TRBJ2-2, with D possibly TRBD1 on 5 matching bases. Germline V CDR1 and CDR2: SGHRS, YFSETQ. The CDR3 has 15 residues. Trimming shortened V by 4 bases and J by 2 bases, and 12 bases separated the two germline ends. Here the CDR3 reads CASSDDRLNTGELFF. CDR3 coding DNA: TGCGCCAGCAGCGATGACAGATTAAACACCGGGGAGCTGTTTTTT.

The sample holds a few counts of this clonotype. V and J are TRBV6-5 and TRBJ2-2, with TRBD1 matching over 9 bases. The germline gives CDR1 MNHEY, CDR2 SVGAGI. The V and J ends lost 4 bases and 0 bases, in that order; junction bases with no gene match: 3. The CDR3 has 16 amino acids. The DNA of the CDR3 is TGTGCCAGCAGTTCCGGACAGGGGCCGAACACCGGGGAGCTGTTTTTT. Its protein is CASSSGQGPNTGELFF.

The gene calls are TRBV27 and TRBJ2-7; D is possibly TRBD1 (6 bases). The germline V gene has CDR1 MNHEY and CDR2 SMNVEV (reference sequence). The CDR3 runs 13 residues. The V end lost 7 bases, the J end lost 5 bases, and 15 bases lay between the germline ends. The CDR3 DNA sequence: TGTGCCAGCACTAGAACAGGGTCAAACGAGCAGTACTTC. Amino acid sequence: CASTRTGSNEQYF.

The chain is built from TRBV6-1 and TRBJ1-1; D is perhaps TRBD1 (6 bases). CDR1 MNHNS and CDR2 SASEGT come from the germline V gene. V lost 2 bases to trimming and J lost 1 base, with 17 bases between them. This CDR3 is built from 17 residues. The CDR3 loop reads CASSENREAAGNTEAFF. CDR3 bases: TGTGCCAGCAGTGAAAACAGGGAGGCCGCTGGGAACACTGAAGCTTTCTTT.

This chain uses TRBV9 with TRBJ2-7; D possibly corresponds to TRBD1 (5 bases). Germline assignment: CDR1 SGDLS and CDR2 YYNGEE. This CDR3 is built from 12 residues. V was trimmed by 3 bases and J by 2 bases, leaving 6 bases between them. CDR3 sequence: CASSGTTYEQYF. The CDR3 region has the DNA TGTGCCAGCAGCGGGACAACCTACGAGCAGTACTTC.

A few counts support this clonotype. CDR3 DNA sequence: TGTGCCAGCAGTACCCGTAGCGGATCCACAGATACGCAGTATTTT. Residues: CASSTRSGSTDTQYF. This chain joins TRBV12-3 or TRBV12-4 and TRBJ2-3, with D possibly being TRBD2 (6 bases). V shed 5 bases and J shed 2 bases, with 14 bases lying between them. The CDR3 totals 15 residues.

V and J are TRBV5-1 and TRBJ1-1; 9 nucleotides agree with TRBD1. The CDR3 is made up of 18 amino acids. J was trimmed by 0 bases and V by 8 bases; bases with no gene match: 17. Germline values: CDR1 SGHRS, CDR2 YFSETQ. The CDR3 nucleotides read TGCGCCAGTTTACCGGGACAGGGTTCAGGGGGCATGAACACTGAAGCTTTCTTT. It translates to CASLPGQGSGGMNTEAFF.

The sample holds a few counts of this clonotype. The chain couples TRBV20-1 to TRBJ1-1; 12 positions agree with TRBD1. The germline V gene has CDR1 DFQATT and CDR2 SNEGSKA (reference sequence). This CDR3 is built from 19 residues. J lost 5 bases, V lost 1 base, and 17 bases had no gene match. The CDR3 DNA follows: TGCAGTGCTAGAGTGCTAATCCCGGGACAGGGGGCGAGTGATACTGAAGCTTTCTTT. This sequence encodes CSARVLIPGQGASDTEAFF.

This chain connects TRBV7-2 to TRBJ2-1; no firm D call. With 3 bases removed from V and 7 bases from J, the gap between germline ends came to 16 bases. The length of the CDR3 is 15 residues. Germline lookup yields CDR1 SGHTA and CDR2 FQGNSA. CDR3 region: CASSFLPAGPNEQFF. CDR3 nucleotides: TGTGCCAGCAGCTTCCTCCCCGCCGGGCCTAATGAGCAGTTCTTC.

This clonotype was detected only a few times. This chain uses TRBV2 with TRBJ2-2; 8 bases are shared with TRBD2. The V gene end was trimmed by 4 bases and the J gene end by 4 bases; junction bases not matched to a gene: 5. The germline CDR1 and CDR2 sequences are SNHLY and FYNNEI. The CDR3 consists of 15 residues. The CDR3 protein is CASSVRSGATGELFF. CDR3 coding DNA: TGTGCCAGCAGTGTTCGTAGCGGGGCCACCGGGGAGCTGTTTTTT.